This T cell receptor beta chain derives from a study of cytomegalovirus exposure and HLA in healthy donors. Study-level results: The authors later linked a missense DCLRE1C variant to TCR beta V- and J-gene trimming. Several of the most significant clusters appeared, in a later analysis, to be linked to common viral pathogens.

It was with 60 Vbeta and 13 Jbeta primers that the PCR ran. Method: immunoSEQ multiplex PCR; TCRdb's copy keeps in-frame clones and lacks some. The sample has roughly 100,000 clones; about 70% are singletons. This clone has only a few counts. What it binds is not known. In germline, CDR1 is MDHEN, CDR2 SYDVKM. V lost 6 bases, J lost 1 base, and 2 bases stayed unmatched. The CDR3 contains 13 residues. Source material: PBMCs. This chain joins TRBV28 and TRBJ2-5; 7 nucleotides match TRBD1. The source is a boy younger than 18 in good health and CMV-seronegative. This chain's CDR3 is CASSGQVQETQYF. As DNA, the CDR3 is TGTGCCAGCAGCGGACAGGTCCAAGAGACCCAGTACTTC.